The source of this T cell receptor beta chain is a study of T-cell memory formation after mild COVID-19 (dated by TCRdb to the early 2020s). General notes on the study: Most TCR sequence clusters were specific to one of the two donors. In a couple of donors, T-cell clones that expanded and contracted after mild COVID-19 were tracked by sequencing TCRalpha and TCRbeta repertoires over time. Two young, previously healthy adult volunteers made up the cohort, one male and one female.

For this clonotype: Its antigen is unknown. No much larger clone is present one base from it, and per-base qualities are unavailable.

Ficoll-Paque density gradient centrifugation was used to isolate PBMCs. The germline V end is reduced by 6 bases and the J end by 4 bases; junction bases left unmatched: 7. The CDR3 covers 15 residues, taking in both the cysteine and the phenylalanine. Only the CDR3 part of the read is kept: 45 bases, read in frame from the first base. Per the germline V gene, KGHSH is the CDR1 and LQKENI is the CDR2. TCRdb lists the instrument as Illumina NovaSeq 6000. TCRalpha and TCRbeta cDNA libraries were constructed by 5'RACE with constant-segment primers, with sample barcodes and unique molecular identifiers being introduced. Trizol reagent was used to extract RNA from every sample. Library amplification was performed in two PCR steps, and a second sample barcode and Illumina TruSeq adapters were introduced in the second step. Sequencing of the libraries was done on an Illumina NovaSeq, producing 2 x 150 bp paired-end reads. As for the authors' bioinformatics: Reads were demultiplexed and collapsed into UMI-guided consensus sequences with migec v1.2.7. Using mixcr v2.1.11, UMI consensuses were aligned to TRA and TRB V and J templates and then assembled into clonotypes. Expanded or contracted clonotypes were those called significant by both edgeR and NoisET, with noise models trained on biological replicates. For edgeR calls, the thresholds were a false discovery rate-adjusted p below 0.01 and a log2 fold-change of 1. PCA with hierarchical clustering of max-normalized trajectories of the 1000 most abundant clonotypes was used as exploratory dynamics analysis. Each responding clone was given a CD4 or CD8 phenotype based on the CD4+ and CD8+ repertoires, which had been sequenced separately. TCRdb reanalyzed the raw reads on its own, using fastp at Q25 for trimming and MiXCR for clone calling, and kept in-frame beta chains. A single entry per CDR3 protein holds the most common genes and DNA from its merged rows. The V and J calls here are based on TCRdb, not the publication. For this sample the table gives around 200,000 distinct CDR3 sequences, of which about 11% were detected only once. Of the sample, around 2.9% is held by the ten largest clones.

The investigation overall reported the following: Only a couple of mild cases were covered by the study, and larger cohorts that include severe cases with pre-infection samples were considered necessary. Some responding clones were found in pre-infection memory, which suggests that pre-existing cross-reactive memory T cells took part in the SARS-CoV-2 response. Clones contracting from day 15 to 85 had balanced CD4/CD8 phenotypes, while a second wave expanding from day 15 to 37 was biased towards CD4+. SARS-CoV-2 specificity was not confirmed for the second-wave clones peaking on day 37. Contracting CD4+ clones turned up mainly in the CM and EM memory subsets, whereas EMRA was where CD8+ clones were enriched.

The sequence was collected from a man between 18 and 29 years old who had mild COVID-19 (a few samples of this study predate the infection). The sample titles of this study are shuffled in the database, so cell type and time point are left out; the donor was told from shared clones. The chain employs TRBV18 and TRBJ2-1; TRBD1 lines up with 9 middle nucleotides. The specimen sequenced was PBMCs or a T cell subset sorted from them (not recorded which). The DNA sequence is TGTGCCAGCTCTCCTGGACAGGGGATTTACAATGAGCAGTTCTTC. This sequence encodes CASSPGQGIYNEQFF.